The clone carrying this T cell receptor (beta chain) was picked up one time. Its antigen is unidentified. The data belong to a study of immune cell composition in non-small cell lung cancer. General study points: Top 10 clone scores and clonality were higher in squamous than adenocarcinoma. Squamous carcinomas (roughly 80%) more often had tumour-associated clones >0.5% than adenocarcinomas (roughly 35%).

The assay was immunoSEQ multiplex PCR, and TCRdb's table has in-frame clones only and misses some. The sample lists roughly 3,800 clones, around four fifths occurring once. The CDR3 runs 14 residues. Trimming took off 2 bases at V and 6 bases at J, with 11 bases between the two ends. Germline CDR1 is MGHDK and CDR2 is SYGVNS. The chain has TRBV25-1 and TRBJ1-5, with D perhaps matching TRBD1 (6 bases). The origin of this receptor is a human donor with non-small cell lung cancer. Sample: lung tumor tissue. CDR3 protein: CASSEVDSSQPQHF. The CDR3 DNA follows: TGTGCCAGCAGTGAAGTGGACAGTAGTCAGCCCCAGCATTTT. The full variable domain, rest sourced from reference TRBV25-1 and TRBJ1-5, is EADIYQTPRYLVIGTGKKITLECSQTMGHDKMYWYQQDPGMELHLIHYSYGVNSTEKGDLSSESTVSRIRTEHFPLTLESARPSHTSQYLCASSEVDSSQPQHFGDGTRLSIL.